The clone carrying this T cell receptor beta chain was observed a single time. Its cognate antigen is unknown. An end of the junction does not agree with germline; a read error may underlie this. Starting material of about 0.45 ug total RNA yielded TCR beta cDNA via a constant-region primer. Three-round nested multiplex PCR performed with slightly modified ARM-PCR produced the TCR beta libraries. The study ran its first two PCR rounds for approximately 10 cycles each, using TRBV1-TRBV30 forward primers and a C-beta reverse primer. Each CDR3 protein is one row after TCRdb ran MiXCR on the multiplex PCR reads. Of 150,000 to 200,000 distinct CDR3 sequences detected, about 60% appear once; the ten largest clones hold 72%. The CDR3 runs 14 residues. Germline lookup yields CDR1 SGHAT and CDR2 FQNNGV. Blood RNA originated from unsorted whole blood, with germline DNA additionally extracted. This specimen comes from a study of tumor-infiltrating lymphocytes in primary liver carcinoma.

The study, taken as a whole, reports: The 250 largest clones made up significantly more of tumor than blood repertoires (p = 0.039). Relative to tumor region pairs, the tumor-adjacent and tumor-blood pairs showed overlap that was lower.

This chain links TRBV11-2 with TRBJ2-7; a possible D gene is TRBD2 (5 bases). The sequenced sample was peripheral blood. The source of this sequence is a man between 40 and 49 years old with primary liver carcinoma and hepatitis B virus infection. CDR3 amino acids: CASNSQRGRDEHYF. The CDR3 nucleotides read TGTGCCAGCAACTCCCAACGGGGAAGGGATGAGCACTACTTC.